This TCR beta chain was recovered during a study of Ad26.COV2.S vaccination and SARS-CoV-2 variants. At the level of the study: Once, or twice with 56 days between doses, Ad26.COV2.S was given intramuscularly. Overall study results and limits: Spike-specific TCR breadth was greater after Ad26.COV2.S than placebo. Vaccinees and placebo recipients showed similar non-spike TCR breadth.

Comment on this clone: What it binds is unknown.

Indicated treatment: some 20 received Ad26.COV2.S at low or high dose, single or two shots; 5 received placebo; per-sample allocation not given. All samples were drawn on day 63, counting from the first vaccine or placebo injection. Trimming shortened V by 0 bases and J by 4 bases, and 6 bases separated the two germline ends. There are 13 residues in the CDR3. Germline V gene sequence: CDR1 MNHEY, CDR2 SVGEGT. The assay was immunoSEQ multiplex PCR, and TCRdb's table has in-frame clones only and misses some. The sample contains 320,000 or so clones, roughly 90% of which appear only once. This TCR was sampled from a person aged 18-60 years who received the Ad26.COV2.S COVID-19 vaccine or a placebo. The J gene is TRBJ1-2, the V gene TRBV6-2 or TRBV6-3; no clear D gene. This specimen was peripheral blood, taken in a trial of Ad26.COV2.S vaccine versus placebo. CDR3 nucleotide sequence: TGTGCCAGCAGTTACTCTCAGATCTATGGCTACACCTTC. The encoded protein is CASSYSQIYGYTF.